The rows below give T cell receptor beta chains drawn from one sample of a study of monozygotic twins with inflammatory bowel disease. TCRdb reanalyzed the 5' RACE reads, giving one entry per CDR3 protein sequence and no DNA. Its table records 300,000 to 400,000 distinct CDR3 sequences. The sequenced sample was blood. Receptors originate from a human donor with ulcerative colitis or Crohn's disease, or a healthy co-twin of an affected twin (not recorded which). Each CDR3 is given with its conserved first and last residue.

>TRBV20-1|TRBJ2-1
CSAPRRSPSYNEQFF
>TRBV21-1|TRBJ1-2
CASSKWAGGHPNYGYTF
>TRBV19|TRBJ2-3
CASSRRGPEDTQYF
>TRBV12-3/TRBV12-4|TRBJ2-7
CASSLDVAYEQYF
>TRBV29-1|TRBJ2-7
CSATPEGYEQYF
>TRBV29-1|TRBJ2-7
CSAWTGNTYEQYF
>TRBV20-1|TRBJ2-5
CSARDSRVQETQYF
>TRBV12-3/TRBV12-4|TRBJ1-5
CASRTGGESQPQHF
>TRBV5-5|TRBJ2-7
CASSPQDYEQYF
>TRBV20-1|TRBJ2-7
CSAVGAYEQYF
>TRBV10-3|TRBJ2-2
CAIRGLAGGDTGELFF
>TRBV20-1|TRBJ1-5
CSALMMTGNSNQPQHF
>TRBV3-1|TRBJ1-6
CASSHPADSPLHF
>TRBV7-9|TRBJ2-1
CASSYMRTQPNEQFF
>TRBV4-3|TRBJ2-3
CASSQDGGGDTQYF
>TRBV7-8|TRBJ2-3
CASSSNRVPTPDTQYF
>TRBV28|TRBJ1-3
CASTQGLGVGNTIYF
>TRBV28|TRBJ2-2
CASSRQGNPGELFF
>TRBV29-1|TRBJ2-1
CSVLDEGQGDHEQFF
>TRBV6-5|TRBJ2-5
CASSYSTGAQETQYF
>TRBV5-1|TRBJ2-7
CASGTGPPLREQYF
>TRBV5-1|TRBJ2-1
CASTSTFGGRNEQFF
>TRBV4-3|TRBJ2-1
CASSQEGTSSFEQFF
>TRBV30|TRBJ2-7
CAWRGLPSLGEQYF
>TRBV19|TRBJ2-7
CASSKDPGQGAYEQYF
>TRBV19|TRBJ2-2
CASTRLAGAGELFF
>TRBV19|TRBJ2-4
CASSADGIQGNIQYF
>TRBV24-1|TRBJ2-2
CATSSPGRSTGELFF
>TRBV7-9|TRBJ2-1
CASSPRPGWHPIDEQFF
>TRBV2|TRBJ1-2
CASRGVLMGYTF
>TRBV5-1|TRBJ2-3
CASSFRQDTQYF
>TRBV19|TRBJ2-1
CASSIGARLCNEQFF
>TRBV5-1|TRBJ1-2
CASSIYPGPGQTNGYTF
>TRBV30|TRBJ2-7
CAWSPGQGILAEQYF
>TRBV7-9|TRBJ1-1
CASSLTSDGAFF
>TRBV30|TRBJ2-4
CAWSTKQGEGAKNIQYF
>TRBV28|TRBJ1-5
CASRITSGTGGRQPQHF
>TRBV9|TRBJ1-2
CASSVAENSLGGYTF
>TRBV25-1|TRBJ1-5
CASSDSREAWRNQPQHF
>TRBV10-3|TRBJ2-2
CAISDPGTYTGEPFF
>TRBV12-3/TRBV12-4|TRBJ1-4
CASSPDPRGRGKDEKLFF
>TRBV18|TRBJ2-5
CASSADAQETQYF
>TRBV7-9|TRBJ1-4
CASSPPVGLSEKLFF
>TRBV12-3/TRBV12-4|TRBJ1-1
CASSFTGAFGEAFF
>TRBV7-2|TRBJ1-2
CASSLGQNRGYTF
>TRBV5-1|TRBJ2-7
CASSLEGPYEQYF
>TRBV25-1|TRBJ2-2
CASSGYRQGARTGELFF
>TRBV10-1|TRBJ2-2
CASSPVTDTGELFF
>TRBV5-1|TRBJ2-2
CASSGIPPNTGELFF
>TRBV9|TRBJ2-5
CASSVDRGRETQYF